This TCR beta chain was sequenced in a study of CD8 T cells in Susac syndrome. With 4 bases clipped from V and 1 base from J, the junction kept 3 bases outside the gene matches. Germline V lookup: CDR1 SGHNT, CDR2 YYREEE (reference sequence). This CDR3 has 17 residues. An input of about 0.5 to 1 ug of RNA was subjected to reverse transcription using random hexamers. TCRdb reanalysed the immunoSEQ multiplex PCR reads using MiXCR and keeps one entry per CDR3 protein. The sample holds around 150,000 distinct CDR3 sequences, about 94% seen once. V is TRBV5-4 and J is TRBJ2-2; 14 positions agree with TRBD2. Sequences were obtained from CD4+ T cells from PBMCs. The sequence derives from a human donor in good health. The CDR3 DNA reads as TGTGCCAGCAGCCCCGGGACTAGCGGGGGGAACACCGGGGAGCTGTTTTTT. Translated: CASSPGTSGGNTGELFF.